What follows are 21 T cell receptor beta chains derived from one specimen sequenced in a study of OX40 agonist ivuxolimab in advanced cancers. Sequencing used immunoSEQ multiplex PCR; TCRdb keeps in-frame clones, though not all of them. The sample holds roughly 92,000 clones, approximately 92% seen once. Specimen: CD4+ or CD8+ T cells sorted from blood, collected in a trial of the OX40 agonist ivuxolimab. Receptors were obtained from an adult with an advanced solid tumor such as melanoma, head and neck, liver or kidney cancer.

J is TRBJ2-6 and V is TRBV11-2; D uncertain. V was pared by 6 bases and J by 1 base, with 13 bases between. The germline V gene encodes CDR1 SGHAT and CDR2 FQNNGV. The CDR3 extends over 16 amino acids. CDR3 sequence reads: CASSIVSDSGANVLTF. For the CDR3, the DNA is TGTGCCAGCAGTATCGTCAGTGATTCTGGGGCCAACGTCCTGACTTTC.

The CDR3 spells CASSDDRDYNSPLHF. In DNA form, the CDR3 reads TGTGCCAGCAGTGATGACAGGGACTATAATTCACCCCTCCACTTT. This chain uses TRBV6-1 with TRBJ1-6; 7 nucleotides align to TRBD1. The CDR3 consists of 15 residues. Germline V lookup: CDR1 MNHNS, CDR2 SASEGT. Unmatched junction bases numbered 2, after V lost 3 bases and J lost 3 bases.

The genes are TRBV30 and TRBJ1-5, with 9 nucleotides matching TRBD1. The CDR3 is 14 amino acids. Germline CDR1 GTSNPN, CDR2 SVGIG (reference sequence). V was pared by 1 base and J by 7 bases, with 5 bases of the junction left unmatched. CDR3 sequence (DNA): TGTGCCTGGAGTGGACAGGGGGTAGGCCAGCCCCAGCATTTT. Its translation: CAWSGQGVGQPQHF.

The chain combines TRBV5-1 with TRBJ2-2; TRBD1 agrees at 7 bases. CDR1 is SGHRS, CDR2 YFSETQ, per germline. Unmatched junction bases numbered 4, after V lost 4 bases and J lost 1 base. There are 15 residues in the CDR3. The CDR3 coding sequence is TGCGCCAGCAGCACCACAGGGGAGAACACCGGGGAGCTGTTTTTT. Residues: CASSTTGENTGELFF. The full variable domain, its missing parts supplied by reference TRBV5-1 and TRBJ2-2, is KAGVTQTPRYLIKTRGQQVTLSCSPISGHRSVSWYQQTPGQGLQFLFEYFSETQRNKGNFPGRFSGRQFSNSRSEMNVSTLELGDSALYLCASSTTGENTGELFFGEGSRLTVL.

This chain connects TRBV7-8 to TRBJ1-4; D not certain. This CDR3 has 13 amino acids. Trimming shortened V by 2 bases and J by 5 bases, and 6 bases separated the two germline ends. Per germline, CDR1 SGHVS and CDR2 FQNEAQ. In DNA, the CDR3 is TGTGCCAGCAGCTTACCTGACAATGAAAAACTGTTTTTT. It codes for CASSLPDNEKLFF.

This clone was found once. For the CDR3, the DNA is TGTGCCAGCAGCCGAGAAGGGTCCATGAACACTGAAGCTTTCTTT. This encodes CASSREGSMNTEAFF. The genes are TRBV9 and TRBJ1-1, with D unclear. This CDR3 spans 15 amino acids. Germline V gene lookup returns CDR1 SGDLS and CDR2 YYNGEE. Deletions cut 4 bases from V and 0 bases from J, with 13 bases between.

The chain recombines TRBV9 with TRBJ2-3; possible D gene TRBD2, 6 bases. CDR1 is SGDLS and CDR2 is YYNGEE in the germline V gene. The CDR3 runs 16 residues. V shed 0 bases and J shed 0 bases, with 11 bases lying between them. The CDR3 DNA reads as TGTGCCAGCAGCGTAGAGGGCGGGACTAGCACAGATACGCAGTATTTT. As protein: CASSVEGGTSTDTQYF.

V gene TRBV19 combines with J gene TRBJ1-5, with D maybe TRBD1 (5 bases). The germline V gene encodes CDR1 LNHDA and CDR2 SQIVND (reference sequence). The CDR3 covers 15 residues. V lost 1 base and J 5 bases, leaving 12 bases between the germline ends. In DNA, the CDR3 is TGTGCCAGTAGTATAGCGGTCCGCAGGGATCAGCCCCAGCATTTT. Its protein is CASSIAVRRDQPQHF. The complete variable domain, with remaining parts taken from reference TRBV19 and TRBJ1-5, reads DGGITQSPKYLFRKEGQNVTLSCEQNLNHDAMYWYRQDPGQGLRLIYYSQIVNDFQKGDIAEGYSVSREKKESFPLTVTSAQKNPTAFYLCASSIAVRRDQPQHFGDGTRLSIL.

The CDR3 loop is CASSSKATGGNYGYTF. DNA of the CDR3: TGTGCCAGCAGCTCCAAAGCCACAGGGGGTAACTATGGCTACACCTTC. The rearrangement joins TRBV11-2 to TRBJ1-2; the match to TRBD1 covers 8 bases. The CDR3 is made up of 16 amino acids. V lost 4 bases and J lost 1; bases outside the gene matches: 8. CDR1 is SGHAT and CDR2 is FQNNGV in the germline V gene.

This clone was observed once. The V and J genes are TRBV2 and TRBJ2-3; D tentatively fits TRBD1 or TRBD2 (6 bases each). CDR3 length equals 14 residues. Looked up from germline, CDR1 is SNHLY and CDR2 is FYNNEI. Trimming left V 10 bases short and J 2 bases short, with 16 bases between. Here the CDR3 reads CANYLAGHTDTQYF. CDR3 bases: TGTGCCAACTATTTGGCGGGACACACAGATACGCAGTATTTT.

V is TRBV29-1 and J is TRBJ2-3; maybe TRBD1 (7 bases). CDR1 SQVTM and CDR2 ANQGSEA come from the germline V gene. V was trimmed by 0 bases and J by 1 base, leaving 11 bases between them. CDR3 length: 15 amino acids. CDR3 coding DNA: TGCAGCGTTGAAGATCAGGGGGGCGGCACAGATACGCAGTATTTT. Its protein product is CSVEDQGGGTDTQYF.

V is TRBV9 and J is TRBJ2-3; D might be TRBD1 (6 bases). Germline assignment: CDR1 SGDLS and CDR2 YYNGEE. CDR3 size: 15 residues. Trimming removed 3 bases from V and 0 bases from J, with 11 bases in between. DNA of the CDR3: TGTGCCAGCAGCGCCGGGACATCTAGCACAGATACGCAGTATTTT. It is translated as CASSAGTSSTDTQYF.

This chain links TRBV7-2 with TRBJ1-2; TRBD1 might be the D (6 bases). Germline loops: CDR1 SGHTA, CDR2 FQGNSA. This CDR3 is 15 amino acids long. V was clipped by 1 base and J by 4 bases, with 13 bases between them. CDR3 nucleotide sequence: TGTGCCAGCAGCTTAGGTGTGGGGGCTGGCTATGGCTACACCTTC. Amino acids: CASSLGVGAGYGYTF.

In its sample, this clone was seen once. The rearrangement links TRBV4-1 to TRBJ1-1; 8 bases fit TRBD1. CDR3 length: 15 amino acids. V lost 1 base and J lost 2; bases outside the gene matches: 3. Germline V CDR1 and CDR2: MGHRA, YSYEKL. CDR3 coding DNA: TGCGCCAGCAGCCAAGGGGCAGGGGGCAACACTGAAGCTTTCTTT. Encoded protein: CASSQGAGGNTEAFF.

The genes are TRBV11-3 and TRBJ2-7, with 10 bases fitting TRBD1. Trimming took 4 bases from V and 3 from J; bases not matched to a gene: 6. Germline values: CDR1 SGHNT, CDR2 YENEEA. This CDR3 has 15 residues. Here the CDR3 DNA reads TGTGCCAGCAGCTCTCGGGACAGGGGAGACTACGAGCAGTACTTC. Residues: CASSSRDRGDYEQYF.

The genes are TRBV9 and TRBJ2-5; the match to TRBD2 covers 8 bases. The germline V gene encodes CDR1 SGDLS and CDR2 YYNGEE. Trimming cost V 0 bases and J 4 bases; bases outside gene matches: 8. The CDR3 loop spans 16 amino acids. CDR3 loop: CASSVDGRGEGETQYF. The CDR3 region has the DNA TGTGCCAGCAGCGTAGACGGGCGGGGGGAAGGAGAGACCCAGTACTTC.

The V call is TRBV2, the J call TRBJ2-3; tentatively, D is TRBD2 (9 bases). V was shortened by 5 bases and J by 12 bases, with 21 bases between the two germline ends. The CDR3 has 14 residues. Germline values: CDR1 SNHLY, CDR2 FYNNEI. As DNA, the CDR3 is TGTGCCAGCAGTTCTACCCTAGCGGGACAGGTCCAGTATTTT. Translating it yields CASSSTLAGQVQYF.

J is TRBJ2-1 and V is TRBV13; 11 positions match TRBD2. There are 17 residues in the CDR3. Germline V gene lookup returns CDR1 PRHDT and CDR2 FYEKMQ (reference sequence). V lost 4 bases to trimming and J lost 6 bases; unmatched junction nucleotides: 11. The CDR3 coding sequence is TGTGCCAGCAGCTCCTCGGCGGGACTAGCGGCCCCCAATGAGCAGTTCTTC. This sequence encodes CASSSSAGLAAPNEQFF.

The chain uses TRBV6-1 and TRBJ2-1; unclear D gene. CDR3 size: 13 residues. The ends were cut back, 0 bases at V and 6 bases at J, with 6 bases in the middle. Looked up from germline, CDR1 is MNHNS and CDR2 is SASEGT. DNA for the CDR3: TGTGCCAGCAGTGAAGCGCTACCCAATGAGCAGTTCTTC. Translation gives CASSEALPNEQFF.

The V gene is TRBV15, the J gene TRBJ1-5; no firm D call. Germline V gene lookup returns CDR1 LNHNV and CDR2 YYDKDF (reference sequence). The CDR3 covers 12 residues. Trimming removed 3 bases at V and 4 bases at J, with 4 bases between. The CDR3 loop is CATSRRNQPQHF. The CDR3 DNA is TGTGCCACCAGCAGGAGGAATCAGCCCCAGCATTTT.

The chain joins TRBV4-1 to TRBJ1-5, with no clear D. This CDR3 is 13 amino acids long. V shed 0 bases and J shed 7 bases, with 7 bases lying between them. CDR1 is MGHRA, CDR2 YSYEKL, per germline. CDR3 nucleotides: TGCGCCAGCAGCCAAGAGGGGAAACAGCCCCAGCATTTT. Protein sequence: CASSQEGKQPQHF.